The present TCR beta chain was sequenced within a study of T cell responses to AZD1222 COVID-19 vaccine. Study findings and constraints: Just 5 to 7 AZD1222 recipients were seropositive at baseline.

Note on this clone: Its target is unknown.

V was trimmed by 6 bases and J by 4 bases, leaving 16 bases between them. Germline V gives CDR1 LNHDA, CDR2 SQIVND (reference sequence). This CDR3 has 16 amino acids. Produced via immunoSEQ multiplex PCR; TCRdb's table is partial and in-frame only. Among 80,000 to 100,000 clones, 75% to 90% were seen once, and the ten largest hold roughly 2.7%. The chain recombines TRBV19 with TRBJ1-6; D remains unclear. The specimen comprised peripheral blood, sampled 28 days after the second AZD1222 dose. This clonotype was sampled from an adult who received the AZD1222 COVID-19 vaccine. The CDR3, as DNA: TGTGCCAGTAGCGCAAGGGCCTATCTGTATAATTCACCCCTCCACTTT. As protein: CASSARAYLYNSPLHF.